One and the same sample provided the 20 T cell receptor beta chains below, sequenced in a study of OX40 agonist ivuxolimab in advanced cancers. Repertoires were generated with immunoSEQ multiplex PCR, while TCRdb's copy carries only in-frame clones and drops some. The sample has approximately 89,000 clones, around 87% seen once; the top ten hold about 0.29%. This material consisted of CD4+ or CD8+ T cells sorted from blood, taken in a trial of the OX40 agonist ivuxolimab. The receptors were gathered from an adult with an advanced solid tumor such as melanoma, head and neck, liver or kidney cancer.

The J gene is TRBJ2-3, the V gene TRBV4-1; tentative D call: TRBD1 (5 bases). V dropped 0 bases and J dropped 2 bases, with 9 bases sitting between them. The CDR3 spans 15 residues. Germline values: CDR1 MGHRA, CDR2 YSYEKL. The DNA for the CDR3 is TGCGCCAGCAGCCAAGAGTGGGGCCCCACAGATACGCAGTATTTT. Its translation: CASSQEWGPTDTQYF.

The V call is TRBV4-2, the J call TRBJ2-2; 9 bases map to TRBD2. Germline V lookup: CDR1 LGHNA, CDR2 YNFKEQ. This CDR3 has 20 residues. V trimming: 2 bases; J trimming: 1 base; junction bases outside the gene matches: 14. CDR3 DNA sequence: TGTGCCAGCAGCCAAAATATTGTTTCTGCGGGGGGGCAGAACACCGGGGAGCTGTTTTTT. The encoded protein is CASSQNIVSAGGQNTGELFF.

This clone turned up a few times. This chain joins TRBV4-1 and TRBJ1-2; 8 positions agree with TRBD1. V was pared by 4 bases and J by 4 bases, with 8 bases of the junction left unmatched. The CDR3 loop spans 15 amino acids. Germline V lookup: CDR1 MGHRA, CDR2 YSYEKL. In DNA form, the CDR3 reads TGCGCCAGCAGCCCTACAGGGGGGACAGGCTATGGCTACACCTTC. This sequence encodes CASSPTGGTGYGYTF.

The V call is TRBV28, the J call TRBJ2-7, with D maybe TRBD1 (6 bases). Germline lookup yields CDR1 MDHEN and CDR2 SYDVKM. V gave up 1 base and J gave up 1 base, with 23 bases separating them. The length of the CDR3 is 19 residues. The CDR3 here is CASSLFGTPNPPASYEQYF. In nucleotides, the CDR3 is TGTGCCAGCAGTTTATTTGGGACACCCAACCCACCGGCGTCCTACGAGCAGTACTTC.

The chain links TRBV27 to TRBJ1-2; D uncertain. The CDR3 length is 13 residues. V was trimmed by 4 bases and J by 7 bases, leaving 13 bases between them. CDR1 and CDR2 from the germline V gene are MNHEY and SMNVEV (reference sequence). CDR3 protein: CASSSREGSGYTF. CDR3 in DNA: TGTGCCAGCAGTTCCCGGGAGGGCTCTGGCTACACCTTC.

The J gene is TRBJ1-2, the V gene TRBV18, with D possibly matching TRBD1 (5 bases). The germline CDR1 and CDR2 sequences are KGHSH and LQKENI. The V and J ends lost 2 bases and 1 base respectively, with 17 bases between them. The CDR3 loop spans 17 amino acids. In DNA, the CDR3 is TGTGCCAGCTCACCAACGGGACCGCCGACTAATAACTATGGCTACACCTTC. It codes for CASSPTGPPTNNYGYTF.

This clone was detected only a few times. The chain recombines TRBV5-4 with TRBJ2-7, with D possibly being TRBD1 (6 bases). V was clipped by 0 bases and J by 7 bases, with 11 bases between them. Germline CDR1 SGHNT, CDR2 YYREEE (reference sequence). The CDR3 covers 13 residues. CDR3 DNA sequence: TGTGCCAGCAGCTTGGTGGGGGCTCCGGAGCAGTACTTC. This translates into CASSLVGAPEQYF.

V usage is TRBV9 and J usage is TRBJ2-6; D not resolved. Germline CDR1 and CDR2: SGDLS and YYNGEE. The CDR3 has 18 amino acids. V lost 0 bases and J lost 0, with 13 bases in between. In DNA form, the CDR3 reads TGTGCCAGCAGCGTAGAAGGCGGCCTTTTCTCTGGGGCCAACGTCCTGACTTTC. Its protein product is CASSVEGGLFSGANVLTF.

The rearrangement joins TRBV5-1 to TRBJ1-1, with 7 bases fitting TRBD1. With 3 bases clipped from V and 3 bases from J, the junction kept 5 bases outside the gene matches. Germline V gene data show CDR1 as SGHRS and CDR2 as YFSETQ. There are 14 residues in the CDR3. The DNA for the CDR3 is TGCGCCAGCAGCTCGTCACAGGGGTACACTGAAGCTTTCTTT. This sequence encodes CASSSSQGYTEAFF. Full variable domain (rest looked up from reference TRBV5-1 and TRBJ1-1): KAGVTQTPRYLIKTRGQQVTLSCSPISGHRSVSWYQQTPGQGLQFLFEYFSETQRNKGNFPGRFSGRQFSNSRSEMNVSTLELGDSALYLCASSSSQGYTEAFFGQGTRLTVV.

This chain joins TRBV6-5 and TRBJ2-7; TRBD1 matches 7 bases. V lost 5 bases and J lost 2; bases outside the gene matches: 3. Germline CDR1 reads MNHEY; CDR2 reads SVGAGI. The CDR3 covers 13 residues. The CDR3 DNA is TGTGCCAGCAGTCCCAGGGGGACCTACGAGCAGTACTTC. It encodes CASSPRGTYEQYF.

V gene TRBV10-3 combines with J gene TRBJ2-3; 9 bases line up with TRBD1. The CDR3 extends over 15 amino acids. Germline CDR1 is ENHRY and CDR2 is SYGVKD. Trimming cost V 6 bases and J 5 bases; bases outside gene matches: 9. The CDR3 DNA sequence: TGTGCCATCAGCCTACAGGGGGCGCTCGGAGATACGCAGTATTTT. This encodes CAISLQGALGDTQYF.

J is TRBJ2-5 and V is TRBV7-2; D is unresolved. V dropped 1 base and J dropped 4 bases, with 13 bases sitting between them. The germline V gene has CDR1 SGHTA and CDR2 FQGNSA. CDR3 length: 15 amino acids. CDR3 in DNA: TGTGCCAGCAGCTTAGTCCCGGAAGTCACAGAGACCCAGTACTTC. This gives the protein CASSLVPEVTETQYF.

The chain couples TRBV5-1 to TRBJ2-2, with a possible D match to TRBD1 (7 bases). CDR3 length: 17 amino acids. Germline lookup yields CDR1 SGHRS and CDR2 YFSETQ. Trimming took 3 bases from V and 3 from J, leaving 18 bases between them. CDR3 bases: TGCGCCAGCAGCTCCGGAGGGGGCAGGGCTTACACCGGGGAGCTGTTTTTT. Translating gives CASSSGGGRAYTGELFF.

This chain uses TRBV10-3 with TRBJ2-2; 7 bases match TRBD2. Germline trimming cut 2 bases from V and 5 bases from J; bases unmatched to any gene: 5. From germline, CDR1 is ENHRY and CDR2 SYGVKD. This CDR3 contains 15 residues. The CDR3 sequence: CAISEGEGRTGELFF. The CDR3 DNA follows: TGTGCCATCAGTGAGGGGGAGGGTAGGACCGGGGAGCTGTTTTTT.

The V and J genes are TRBV15 and TRBJ1-3; D unresolved. CDR1 and CDR2 (germline): LNHNV, YYDKDF (reference sequence). The CDR3 consists of 11 residues. Trimming cost V 6 bases and J 3 bases, with 3 bases left between them. The CDR3 nucleotides read TGTGCCACCAGACTTGGAAACACCATATATTTT. Translated, it gives CATRLGNTIYF. Based on the CDR3 plus reference TRBV15 and TRBJ1-3, the full variable domain is DAMVIQNPRYQVTQFGKPVTLSCSQTLNHNVMYWYQQKSSQAPKLLFHYYDKDFNNEADTPDNFQSRRPNTSFCFLDIRSPGLGDTAMYLCATRLGNTIYFGEGSWLTVV.

The chain couples TRBV18 to TRBJ1-4, with D hard to call. V gave up 5 bases and J gave up 3 bases, with 13 bases separating them. Germline-derived CDR1 and CDR2 are KGHSH and LQKENI. The length of the CDR3 is 15 residues. CDR3 sequence: CASSEIGLANEKLFF. The CDR3 DNA reads as TGTGCCAGCTCAGAAATAGGGTTGGCTAATGAAAAACTGTTTTTT.

CDR3 residues: CASSLRRRQGVPYEQYF. As DNA, the CDR3 is TGTGCCAGCAGCTTAAGACGGCGCCAGGGGGTACCCTACGAGCAGTACTTC. The chain uses TRBV7-8 and TRBJ2-7; 7 positions match TRBD1. Germline V CDR1 and CDR2: SGHVS, FQNEAQ. Unmatched junction bases numbered 12, after V lost 2 bases and J lost 2 bases. The CDR3 runs 17 residues.

The table lists this clone with a count of one. The chain carries TRBV7-2 and TRBJ1-1, with 8 bases lining up with TRBD1. The CDR3 loop spans 14 amino acids. Germline V lookup: CDR1 SGHTA, CDR2 FQGNSA. Losses at the gene ends were 5 bases for V and 7 bases for J; bases not matched to a gene: 9. CDR3 bases: TGTGCCAGCAGCCCTGGACAGGGCCAGGGTGAAGCTTTCTTT. Protein: CASSPGQGQGEAFF.

The J gene is TRBJ2-2, the V gene TRBV5-5, with D unresolved. Germline V gives CDR1 SGHKS, CDR2 YYEKEE (reference sequence). V was cut by 0 bases and J by 3 bases, with 3 bases left in between. The CDR3 is 13 residues long. The CDR3 reads CASSLADTGELFF. CDR3 bases: TGTGCCAGCAGCTTGGCGGACACCGGGGAGCTGTTTTTT.

This sequence joins TRBV7-9 and TRBJ1-3; D unclear. Germline V gene sequence: CDR1 SEHNR, CDR2 FQNEAQ (reference sequence). V dropped 1 base and J dropped 3 bases, with 10 bases sitting between them. The CDR3 consists of 15 residues. In nucleotides, the CDR3 is TGTGCCAGCAGCTTAGGCACTGCGATTGGAAACACCATATATTTT. This codes for CASSLGTAIGNTIYF.